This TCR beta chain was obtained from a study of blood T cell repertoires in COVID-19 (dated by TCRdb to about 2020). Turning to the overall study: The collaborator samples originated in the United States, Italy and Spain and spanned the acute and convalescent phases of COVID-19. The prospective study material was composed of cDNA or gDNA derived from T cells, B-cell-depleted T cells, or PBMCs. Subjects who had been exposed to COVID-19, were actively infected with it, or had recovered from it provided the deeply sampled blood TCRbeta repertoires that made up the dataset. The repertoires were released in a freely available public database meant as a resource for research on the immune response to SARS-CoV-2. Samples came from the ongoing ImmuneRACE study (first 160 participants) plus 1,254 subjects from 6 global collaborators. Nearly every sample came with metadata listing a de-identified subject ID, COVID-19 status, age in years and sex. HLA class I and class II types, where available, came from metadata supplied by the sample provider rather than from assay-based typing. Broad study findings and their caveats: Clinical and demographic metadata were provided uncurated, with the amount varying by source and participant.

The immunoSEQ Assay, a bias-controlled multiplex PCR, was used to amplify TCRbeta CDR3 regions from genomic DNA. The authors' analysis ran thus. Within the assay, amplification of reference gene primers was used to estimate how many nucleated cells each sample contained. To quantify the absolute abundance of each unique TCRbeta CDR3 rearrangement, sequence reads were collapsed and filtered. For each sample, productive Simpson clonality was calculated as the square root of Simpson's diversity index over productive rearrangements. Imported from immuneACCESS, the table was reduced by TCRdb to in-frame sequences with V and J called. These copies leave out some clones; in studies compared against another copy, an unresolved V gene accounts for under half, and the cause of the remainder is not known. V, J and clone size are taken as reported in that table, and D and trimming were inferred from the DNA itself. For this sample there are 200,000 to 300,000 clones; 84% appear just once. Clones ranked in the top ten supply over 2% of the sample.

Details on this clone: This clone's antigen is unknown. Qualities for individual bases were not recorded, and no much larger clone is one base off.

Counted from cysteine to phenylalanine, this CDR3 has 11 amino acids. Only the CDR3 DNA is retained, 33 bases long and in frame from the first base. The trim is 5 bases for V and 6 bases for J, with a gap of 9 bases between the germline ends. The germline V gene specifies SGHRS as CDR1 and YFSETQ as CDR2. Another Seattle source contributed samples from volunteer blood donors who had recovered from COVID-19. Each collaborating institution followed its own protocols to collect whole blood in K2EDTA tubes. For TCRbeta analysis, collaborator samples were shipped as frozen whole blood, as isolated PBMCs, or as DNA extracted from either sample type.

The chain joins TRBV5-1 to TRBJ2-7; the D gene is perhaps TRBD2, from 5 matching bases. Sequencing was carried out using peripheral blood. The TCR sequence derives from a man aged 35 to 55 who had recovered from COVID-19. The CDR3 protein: CASRAEGEQYF. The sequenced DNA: TGCGCCAGCAGAGCAGAGGGCGAGCAGTACTTC.